This T cell receptor (beta chain) was retrieved from a study of blood T cell repertoires in COVID-19. TCRdb's table, derived via immunoSEQ multiplex PCR, lists solely in-frame clones and lacks some. Of about 380,000 clones in the sample, approximately 88% were seen once. Trimming stripped 1 base from V and 2 bases from J, with 13 bases between. Germline CDR1 reads GTSNPN; CDR2 reads SVGIG (reference sequence). The CDR3 length is 15 residues. Sequenced input: peripheral blood. This chain joins TRBV30 and TRBJ2-3; D is perhaps TRBD2 (6 bases). The receptor was derived from a middle-aged man with acute or convalescent COVID-19. CDR3 DNA: TGTGCCTGGAGTGGAGGGCGGGGAGACACAGATACGCAGTATTTT. Translation: CAWSGGRGDTDTQYF.